The clone carrying this T cell receptor beta chain was picked up many times. This CDR3 is built from 13 residues. Trimming stripped 6 bases from V and 5 bases from J, with 10 bases between. MiXCR, run by TCRdb on the 5' RACE reads, gives a single entry per CDR3 protein. The sample contains some 500,000 distinct CDR3 sequences, 13% of which appear only once. The sample originates from a study of T cells after yellow fever vaccination. This sequence was found in a man aged 25 to 40 who received the YFV17D yellow fever vaccine. The chain employs TRBV12-3 or TRBV12-4 and TRBJ2-2, with D perhaps matching TRBD1 or TRBD2 (5 bases each). Source: PBMCs, taken on the day of the yellow fever booster vaccination. The CDR3 loop is CASSLRGTGELFF. Written as DNA, the CDR3 is TGTGCCAGCAGCTTGAGGGGTACCGGGGAGCTGTTTTTT.